The 18 T cell receptor beta chains in this list originate from one sample, sequenced in a study of shared clonotypes between healthy human individuals. Naive CD8 cells, CD45RO-negative and positively selected for CCR7, excluded terminally differentiated effector memory CD45RA+ cells. The data were produced by immunoSEQ multiplex PCR, yet TCRdb's version contains in-frame clones alone and is incomplete. This sample has millions of clones, with less than 95% found just once. Material: naive CD8+ T cells sorted from blood. These receptors were taken from a man younger than 35 in good health.

The genes are TRBV27 and TRBJ1-5; no clear D gene. The CDR3 loop spans 14 amino acids. In germline, CDR1 is MNHEY, CDR2 SMNVEV (reference sequence). The V and J ends lost 2 bases and 3 bases respectively, with 8 bases between them. CDR3 loop: CASSLRADNQPQHF. In nucleotides, the CDR3 is TGTGCCAGCAGTTTAAGGGCAGACAATCAGCCCCAGCATTTT.

The chain links TRBV19 to TRBJ2-7; 8 nucleotides align to TRBD2. V dropped 5 bases and J dropped 5; count of bases not matched to a gene: 11. In germline, CDR1 is LNHDA, CDR2 SQIVND (reference sequence). The CDR3 spans 15 residues. CDR3 loop: CASSPLEAGGDEQYF. The DNA for the CDR3 is TGTGCCAGTAGTCCGCTTGAGGCGGGAGGTGACGAGCAGTACTTC.

The chain uses TRBV7-8 and TRBJ2-1; 10 bases are a match to TRBD2. The length of the CDR3 is 15 residues. Germline CDR1 SGHVS, CDR2 FQNEAQ. V was clipped by 6 bases and J by 4 bases; unmatched bases: 6. CDR3 protein: CASRSSGSSYNEQFF. CDR3 nucleotides: TGTGCCAGCAGATCTAGCGGGAGTTCGTACAATGAGCAGTTCTTC.

The genes are TRBV11-2 and TRBJ2-5, with a weak D call TRBD1 (5 bases). CDR1 SGHAT and CDR2 FQNNGV come from the germline V gene. The ends were cut back, 3 bases at V and 4 bases at J, with 12 bases in the middle. The CDR3 has 14 amino acids. The CDR3 protein is CASSFGHVGETQYF. DNA for the CDR3: TGTGCCAGCAGCTTTGGACACGTGGGAGAGACCCAGTACTTC.

The CDR3 DNA sequence: TGTGCCACCAGCAGAGAAGAGCTCTCTGGGGCCAACGTCCTGACTTTC. Its protein is CATSREELSGANVLTF. The J gene is TRBJ2-6, the V gene TRBV15; D ambiguous. V lost 0 bases, J lost 0 bases, and 6 bases lay in between. The germline gives CDR1 LNHNV, CDR2 YYDKDF (reference sequence). The CDR3 sequence is 16 residues long.

On this clone itself: The same CDR3 arises from other DNA sequences in this sample as well. This rearrangement joins TRBV7-2 to TRBJ2-5; D perhaps matches TRBD1 (6 bases). V gave up 5 bases and J gave up 2 bases, with 15 bases separating them. This CDR3 is 15 amino acids long. Germline values: CDR1 SGHTA, CDR2 FQGNSA. The CDR3: CASSPGVAPQETQYF. CDR3 coding DNA: TGTGCCAGCAGCCCAGGGGTAGCCCCTCAAGAGACCCAGTACTTC.

This clone was observed a single time. The chain is built from TRBV6-5 and TRBJ2-7; 10 bases agree with TRBD2. V was pared by 6 bases and J by 6 bases, with 11 bases of the junction left unmatched. Germline V gene lookup returns CDR1 MNHEY and CDR2 SVGAGI. This CDR3 is built from 15 residues. The CDR3 DNA sequence: TGTGCCAGCAGACAAGACCTAGCGGGAGTTGGCGAGCAGTACTTC. This sequence encodes CASRQDLAGVGEQYF.

The J gene is TRBJ2-7, the V gene TRBV30; D is uncertain. This CDR3 is built from 12 residues. Germline CDR1 is GTSNPN and CDR2 is SVGIG (reference sequence). Deletions cut 4 bases from V and 3 bases from J, with 10 bases between. Here the CDR3 reads CAWISSGYEQYF. CDR3 DNA: TGTGCCTGGATAAGTTCCGGCTACGAGCAGTACTTC.

The chain employs TRBV5-6 and TRBJ1-5; 9 bases are shared with TRBD1. CDR1 SGHDT and CDR2 YYEEEE come from the germline V gene. Trimming at V came to 1 base and at J to 7 bases, leaving 3 bases not matched to a gene. The CDR3 has 14 amino acids. The CDR3 region has the DNA TGTGCCAGCAGCTTGAGACAGGGGGAACAGCCCCAGCATTTT. Translated, it gives CASSLRQGEQPQHF.

V gene TRBV29-1 combines with J gene TRBJ2-7; 7 bases map to TRBD2. J lost 6 bases, V lost 1 base, and 6 bases had no gene match. The CDR3 is 13 residues long. In germline, CDR1 is SQVTM, CDR2 ANQGSEA. The chain's CDR3 is CSVEGEGHGEQYF. DNA of the CDR3: TGCAGCGTTGAAGGGGAGGGGCACGGCGAGCAGTACTTC.

The CDR3 reads CASSPGFGSPLHF. CDR3 DNA: TGTGCCAGCAGCCCCGGTTTTGGCTCACCCCTCCACTTT. V usage is TRBV7-8 and J usage is TRBJ1-6; D gene uncertain. The CDR3 sequence is 13 residues long. V lost 5 bases, J lost 10 bases, and 12 bases lay in between. CDR1 is SGHVS and CDR2 is FQNEAQ in the germline V gene.

The rearrangement joins TRBV6-1 to TRBJ1-2, with a tentative D call TRBD1 (5 bases). The CDR3 extends over 16 amino acids. From germline, CDR1 is MNHNS and CDR2 SASEGT. Trimming stripped 1 base from V and 5 bases from J, with 17 bases between. The CDR3 coding sequence is TGTGCCAGCAGTGAAGGAACCGGGGCCAATAGGTATGGCTACACCTTC. It codes for CASSEGTGANRYGYTF.

The chain combines TRBV6-5 with TRBJ2-7, with D possibly TRBD1 on 5 matching bases. The V gene's germline CDR1 is MNHEY and CDR2 SVGAGI. V was cut by 0 bases and J by 6 bases, with 12 bases left in between. The CDR3 is 14 amino acids. CDR3 in DNA: TGTGCCAGCAGTTACTCATCCAGGGTAGGCGAGCAGTACTTC. Translation gives CASSYSSRVGEQYF.

This clone has a single count. This CDR3 is also generated by other DNA sequences in the sample. The J gene is TRBJ2-7, the V gene TRBV27; tentative D call: TRBD1 (6 bases). The CDR3 sequence is 13 residues long. Germline lookup yields CDR1 MNHEY and CDR2 SMNVEV (reference sequence). The germline V and J ends were trimmed by 9 bases and 0 bases, with 12 bases remaining between them. The DNA of the CDR3 is TGTGCCAGTCGCCCGGACAGCTCCTACGAGCAGTACTTC. Translation: CASRPDSSYEQYF.

Turning to this clone: This specimen includes other DNA sequences encoding the same CDR3. The J gene is TRBJ2-7, the V gene TRBV13, with D perhaps being TRBD1 or TRBD2 (5 bases each). The CDR3 has 14 amino acids. The V end lost 5 bases, the J end lost 2 bases, and 13 bases lay between the germline ends. Germline CDR1 and CDR2: PRHDT and FYEKMQ (reference sequence). CDR3 coding DNA: TGTGCCAGCAGCCCACAGGTGGGGGCCTACGAGCAGTACTTC. It codes for CASSPQVGAYEQYF.

The chain has TRBV7-3 and TRBJ2-1, with no clear D. V lost 8 bases and J 7 bases, leaving 9 bases between the germline ends. This CDR3 has 11 amino acids. Per germline, CDR1 SGHTA and CDR2 FQGTGA. The CDR3 bases are TGTGCCAGCGGCCGGATGAATGAGCAGTTCTTC. Encoded protein: CASGRMNEQFF.

This chain links TRBV11-2 with TRBJ2-7, with TRBD2 matching 7 bases. Germline CDR1 is SGHAT and CDR2 is FQNNGV. With V trimmed by 5 bases and J by 3 bases, 10 bases remained unmatched. The CDR3 covers 15 residues. The CDR3 region has the DNA TGTGCCAGCAGCCCGGGGGGATACAGATTCTACGAGCAGTACTTC. Protein product: CASSPGGYRFYEQYF.

This chain links TRBV9 with TRBJ1-1; 7 bases map to TRBD1. This CDR3 has 13 residues. V was pared by 3 bases and J by 5 bases, with 4 bases of the junction left unmatched. Germline CDR1 is SGDLS and CDR2 is YYNGEE. The CDR3 region is CASSGTGETEAFF. The CDR3 DNA reads as TGTGCCAGCAGCGGCACAGGGGAAACTGAAGCTTTCTTT.